The 22 T cell receptor beta chains reported below all come from one sample, sequenced in a study of blood T cell repertoires in COVID-19. TCRdb's copy holds only in-frame clones and misses some; the assay was immunoSEQ multiplex PCR. The sample yields about 100,000 clones, roughly 89% seen once. The material sequenced was peripheral blood. Source of these receptors: a human donor with COVID-19, enrolled during active disease. The donor label of this sample is uncertain.

For the CDR3, the DNA is TGCGCCAGCAGCCAAGAACTGACAGGGGGACACACTGAAGCTTTCTTT. Its protein product is CASSQELTGGHTEAFF. V usage is TRBV4-1 and J usage is TRBJ1-1; 9 positions match TRBD1. CDR1 and CDR2 (germline): MGHRA, YSYEKL. This CDR3 comprises 16 residues. V dropped 0 bases and J dropped 3; count of bases not matched to a gene: 5.

Only a few counts were recorded for this clone. V is TRBV2 and J is TRBJ1-1, with D possibly matching TRBD1 (6 bases). The CDR3 has 14 residues. The germline V gene has CDR1 SNHLY and CDR2 FYNNEI. V was cut by 5 bases and J by 11 bases, with 21 bases left in between. For the CDR3, the DNA is TGTGCCAGCAGTCCTTGGGACAAGTCCCCAGGGGCTTTCTTT. Residues: CASSPWDKSPGAFF.

This clone was observed a handful of times. Mismatch with germline at one junction end may stem from a read error. V and J are TRBV7-2 and TRBJ2-4; D may be TRBD2 (6 bases). Germline V CDR1 and CDR2: SGHTA, FQGNSA. The CDR3 is 13 residues long. CDR3: CASSPPFSGVRFF. CDR3 sequence (DNA): TGTGCCAGCAGCCCCCCCTTTTCGGGGGTGAGATTCTTC.

The V gene is TRBV27, the J gene TRBJ1-2; 10 positions agree with TRBD1. Germline CDR1 and CDR2: MNHEY and SMNVEV (reference sequence). The CDR3 is 15 residues long. V was clipped by 7 bases and J by 4 bases; unmatched bases: 9. DNA of the CDR3: TGTGCCAGCAAGGGCACCGGGACAGGGGTCTATGGCTACACCTTC. As protein: CASKGTGTGVYGYTF.

This clone was detected only a few times. V and J are TRBV6-5 and TRBJ2-5; 8 bases align to TRBD2. CDR3 length: 15 amino acids. Germline CDR1 is MNHEY and CDR2 is SVGAGI. V lost 2 bases to trimming and J lost 1 base; unmatched junction nucleotides: 3. The CDR3 DNA is TGTGCCAGCAGTTACGGCGGGGGGACCCAAGAGACCCAGTACTTC. Amino acid sequence: CASSYGGGTQETQYF.

The chain employs TRBV11-3 and TRBJ2-5; 8 positions agree with TRBD2. Germline CDR1 reads SGHNT; CDR2 reads YENEEA. The CDR3 sequence is 14 residues long. J lost 4 bases, V lost 1 base, and 2 bases had no gene match. The CDR3 DNA reads TGTGCCAGCAGCTTAGCGGGAGGGACAGAGACCCAGTACTTC. The encoded protein is CASSLAGGTETQYF.

This clone has only one observation. The genes are TRBV9 and TRBJ1-6; D uncertain. The CDR3 consists of 14 residues. The germline CDR1 and CDR2 sequences are SGDLS and YYNGEE. V dropped 7 bases and J dropped 5 bases, with 13 bases sitting between them. CDR3: CASGPGYHNSPLHF. CDR3 sequence (DNA): TGTGCCAGCGGCCCCGGGTACCATAATTCACCCCTCCACTTT.

V is TRBV19 and J is TRBJ2-7; 12 bases fit TRBD1. V shed 6 bases and J 4 bases; nucleotides not matched to a gene: 4. This CDR3 has 14 residues. The germline CDR1 and CDR2 sequences are LNHDA and SQIVND (reference sequence). Here the CDR3 DNA reads TGTGCCAGTAGACCGGGACAGGGGGCGTACGAGCAGTACTTC. Residues: CASRPGQGAYEQYF.

This clone was recorded once. This sequence joins TRBV6-5 and TRBJ2-7, with D possibly being TRBD2 (5 bases). The CDR3 has 14 amino acids. Between the trimmed V and J ends, which lost 4 bases and 4 bases, there was a span of 14 bases. Germline V lookup: CDR1 MNHEY, CDR2 SVGAGI. CDR3 region: CASSLASPPYEQYF. DNA for the CDR3: TGTGCCAGCAGTTTAGCTAGCCCTCCTTACGAGCAGTACTTC.

V is TRBV10-3 and J is TRBJ1-5; TRBD1 matches at 9 bases. Looked up from germline, CDR1 is ENHRY and CDR2 is SYGVKD. The CDR3 length is 15 residues. With V trimmed by 5 bases and J by 2 bases, 4 bases remained unmatched. In DNA form, the CDR3 reads TGTGCCATCAGTTCACAGGGGGCTGGCAATCAGCCCCAGCATTTT. Translated: CAISSQGAGNQPQHF.

The chain combines TRBV3-1 (or the pseudogene TRBV3-2) with TRBJ2-1; D is possibly TRBD2 (6 bases). V lost 0 bases to trimming and J lost 5 bases, with 8 bases between them. Germline V gives CDR1 LGHDT, CDR2 YNNKEL (reference sequence). This CDR3 spans 14 amino acids. In DNA form, the CDR3 reads TGTGCCAGCAGCCAAGATCCGGGGGACAATGAGCAGTTCTTC. Amino acids: CASSQDPGDNEQFF.

The V call is TRBV5-1, the J call TRBJ2-7; a weak D match, TRBD2 (5 bases). The CDR3 extends over 13 amino acids. The germline V and J ends were trimmed by 5 bases and 5 bases, with 14 bases remaining between them. Germline-derived CDR1 and CDR2 are SGHRS and YFSETQ. The CDR3 loop is CASRDGGPNEQYF. The CDR3 DNA follows: TGCGCCAGCAGGGACGGAGGTCCCAACGAGCAGTACTTC.

The chain combines TRBV28 with TRBJ2-2; 9 positions agree with TRBD1. CDR1 MDHEN and CDR2 SYDVKM come from the germline V gene. The CDR3 is 16 residues long. The junction had 6 bases not matched to a gene; V was cut back by 6 bases and J by 1 base. The CDR3 bases are TGTGCCAGCAGCCAGGACAGGGGCGAGAACACCGGGGAGCTGTTTTTT. Translated, it gives CASSQDRGENTGELFF.

J is TRBJ2-3 and V is TRBV19, with 8 bases lining up with TRBD2. Unmatched junction bases numbered 5, after V lost 1 base and J lost 5 bases. The germline CDR1 and CDR2 sequences are LNHDA and SQIVND (reference sequence). CDR3 size: 15 residues. This CDR3 reads CASSIVAGGGDTQYF. The DNA for the CDR3 is TGTGCCAGTAGTATAGTTGCGGGAGGAGGAGATACGCAGTATTTT.

The chain employs TRBV14 and TRBJ1-2; a weak D match, TRBD1 (6 bases). Trimming removed 0 bases at V and 7 bases at J, with 12 bases between. The CDR3 spans 14 residues. Germline V CDR1 and CDR2: SGHDN, FVKESK. The chain's CDR3 is CASSQDRGGFGYTF. CDR3 in DNA: TGTGCCAGCAGCCAAGATCGAGGGGGTTTTGGCTACACCTTC.

J is TRBJ2-5 and V is TRBV2; the D gene is possibly TRBD1 (5 bases). Looked up from germline, CDR1 is SNHLY and CDR2 is FYNNEI. The V end lost 7 bases, the J end lost 1 base, and 13 bases lay between the germline ends. This CDR3 spans 14 amino acids. The CDR3: CASTTGTVQETQYF. CDR3 sequence (DNA): TGTGCCAGCACAACAGGCACGGTCCAAGAGACCCAGTACTTC.

The rearrangement joins TRBV5-1 to TRBJ1-3; D gene ambiguous. Trimming removed 0 bases from V and 4 bases from J, with 8 bases in between. This CDR3 region has 14 residues. Germline loops: CDR1 SGHRS, CDR2 YFSETQ. The CDR3 loop is CASSLEPSGNTIYF. The CDR3 DNA follows: TGCGCCAGCAGCTTGGAACCGAGCGGAAACACCATATATTTT.

The V and J genes are TRBV19 and TRBJ1-3, with D uncertain. Germline CDR1 reads LNHDA; CDR2 reads SQIVND (reference sequence). The V gene lost 7 bases and the J gene lost 8 bases, with 18 bases spanning the gap. CDR3 length: 14 amino acids. CDR3 amino acids: CASTQPGIGDTIYF. Here the CDR3 DNA reads TGTGCCAGTACTCAGCCCGGGATCGGGGACACCATATATTTT.

V usage is TRBV5-1 and J usage is TRBJ2-1; TRBD2 might be the D (6 bases). V gave up 2 bases and J gave up 5 bases, with 11 bases separating them. The CDR3 covers 14 residues. Germline CDR1 is SGHRS and CDR2 is YFSETQ. The CDR3: CASSFGSRNNEQFF. The DNA for the CDR3 is TGCGCCAGCAGCTTCGGGAGCCGCAACAATGAGCAGTTCTTC.

The rearrangement uses TRBV10-3 and TRBJ1-3; perhaps TRBD1 as D (6 bases). The V end lost 7 bases, the J end lost 6 bases, and 13 bases lay between the germline ends. Germline V gives CDR1 ENHRY, CDR2 SYGVKD. The CDR3 loop spans 13 amino acids. The CDR3 DNA reads TGTGCCATCAAACAGGGACCCGAAAACACCATATATTTT. Amino acids: CAIKQGPENTIYF.

This rearrangement joins TRBV5-1 to TRBJ1-6; no clear D. The germline V and J ends were trimmed by 5 bases and 6 bases, with 15 bases remaining between them. Germline V gene lookup returns CDR1 SGHRS and CDR2 YFSETQ. The CDR3 runs to 15 residues. Written as DNA, the CDR3 is TGCGCCAGCAGTCTCGCTCAGGATGGTAATTCACCCCTCCACTTT. Protein sequence: CASSLAQDGNSPLHF.

This clone appeared once. The gene calls are TRBV6-5 and TRBJ1-2; D may be TRBD1 (5 bases). Germline V gene data show CDR1 as MNHEY and CDR2 as SVGAGI. Trimming took off 3 bases at V and 6 bases at J, with 14 bases between the two ends. The CDR3 has 14 residues. The CDR3 protein is CASSYIRRGHGYTF. CDR3 sequence (DNA): TGTGCCAGCAGTTATATTAGGAGGGGTCATGGCTACACCTTC.